This T cell receptor (beta chain) came from a study of blood T cell repertoires in COVID-19. Study overall: Acute and convalescent COVID-19 specimens originated in the United States, Italy and Spain. PBMCs, B-cell-depleted T cells, or T cells provided the cDNA or gDNA that made up the material.

This CDR3 is 13 amino acids long. The V gene lost 5 bases and the J gene lost 7 bases, with 11 bases spanning the gap. In germline, CDR1 is KGHSH, CDR2 LQKENI. Per the original methods: Estimates of nucleated cell counts were drawn from the amplification of reference gene primers. Assay used: immunoSEQ multiplex PCR; TCRdb lists only in-frame clones, some missing. The V and J calls and clone size come from that table; D and trimming were worked out from the DNA. The sample records roughly 100,000 clones, around 90% being singletons. Seattle's enrolled individuals joined amid active infection and were then monitored longitudinally.

Source material: peripheral blood. The receptor was isolated from a woman in her 50s with COVID-19, enrolled during active disease. This sequence joins TRBV18 and TRBJ1-4; a possible D gene is TRBD1 (5 bases). CDR3 sequence reads: CASSAGQGEKLFF. As DNA, the CDR3 is TGTGCCAGCTCAGCAGGGCAAGGTGAAAAACTGTTTTTT.